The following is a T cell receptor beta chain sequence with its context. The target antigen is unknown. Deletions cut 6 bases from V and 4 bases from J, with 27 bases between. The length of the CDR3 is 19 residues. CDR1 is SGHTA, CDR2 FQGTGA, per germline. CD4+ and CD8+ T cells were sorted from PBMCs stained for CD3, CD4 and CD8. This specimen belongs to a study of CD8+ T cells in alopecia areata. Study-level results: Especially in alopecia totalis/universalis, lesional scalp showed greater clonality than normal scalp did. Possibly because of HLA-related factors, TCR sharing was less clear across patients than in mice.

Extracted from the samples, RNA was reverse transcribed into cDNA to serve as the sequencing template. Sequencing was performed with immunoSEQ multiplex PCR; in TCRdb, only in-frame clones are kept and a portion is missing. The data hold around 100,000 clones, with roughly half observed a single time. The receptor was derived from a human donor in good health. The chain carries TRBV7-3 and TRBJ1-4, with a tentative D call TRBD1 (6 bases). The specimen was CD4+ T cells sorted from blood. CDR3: CASRTQGRQGPQINEKLFF. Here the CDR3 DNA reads TGTGCCAGCAGAACCCAAGGACGGCAGGGGCCGCAGATTAATGAAAAACTGTTTTTT. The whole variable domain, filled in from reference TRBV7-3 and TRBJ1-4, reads GAGVSQTPSNKVTEKGKYVELRCDPISGHTALYWYRQSLGQGPEFLIYFQGTGAADDSGLPNDRFFAVRPEGSVSTLKIQRTERGDSAVYLCASRTQGRQGPQINEKLFFGSGTQLSVL.